A selection of T cell receptor beta chains follows, all from one sample in a study of blood T cells in healthy people across ages. From the 5' RACE reads, TCRdb called clonotypes with MiXCR, one entry per CDR3 protein. The table records around 1,900,000 distinct CDR3 sequences, 39% of them present only once. Specimen: blood. These receptors were obtained from a human donor in good health. Both conserved end residues are part of each CDR3. Fields, in order: clone size, J gene, D gene, V gene, CDR3 DNA, CDR3 protein. D genes are given only for firm matches. Part of the rows lack a size; the others show once, few, many or a class for expanded clones.

>few|TRBJ2-2|NA|TRBV7-6
TGTGCCAGCAGCTCAGTGGGGGGACCCGCGAACACCGGGGAGCTGTTTTTT
CASSSVGGPANTGELFF
>NA|TRBJ2-3|NA|TRBV11-2
TGTGCCAGCAGTTTGTGGTTGGACACTAGCACAGATACGCAGTATTTT
CASSLWLDTSTDTQYF
>many|TRBJ2-1|NA|TRBV20-1
TGCAGTGCTAGATCCGGGGGCTCCTACAATGAGCAGTTCTTC
CSARSGGSYNEQFF
>few|TRBJ2-3|NA|TRBV7-3
TGTGCCAGCAGCTTTCGGGGGTTAACAGATACGCAGTATTTT
CASSFRGLTDTQYF
>NA|TRBJ2-3|NA|TRBV11-3
TGTGCCAGCAGCTCTCGACAGGGAGGAGGCACAGATACGCAGTATTTT
CASSSRQGGGTDTQYF
>many|TRBJ2-1|NA|TRBV5-4
TGTGCCAGCAGCTTTACGTCTATGGGCAATGAGCAGTTCTTC
CASSFTSMGNEQFF
>NA|TRBJ2-3|TRBD1|TRBV12-3/TRBV12-4
TGTGCCAGCAACCTCGAGGCAGGGGGCGTTTCTACAGATACGCAGTATTTT
CASNLEAGGVSTDTQYF
>NA|TRBJ1-2|TRBD1|TRBV4-3
TGCGCCAGCCGGGACAGGGACAACTATGGCTACACCTTC
CASRDRDNYGYTF
>NA|TRBJ2-1|TRBD1|TRBV20-1
TGCAGTGCTAGAGTCATGAGGGGGCTCTACAATGAGCAGTTCTTC
CSARVMRGLYNEQFF
>few|TRBJ2-7|TRBD1|TRBV5-1
TGCGCCAGCAGCTTGGAGCCGGGACAGGTTTACGAGCAGTACTTC
CASSLEPGQVYEQYF
>NA|TRBJ2-4|TRBD2|TRBV7-2
TGTGCCAGCAGTACGGGGGGAGGCAAAAACATTCAGTACTTC
CASSTGGGKNIQYF
>few|TRBJ2-5|NA|TRBV9
TGTGCCAGCAGCGTAGGGCAGGGGACCCACCAAGAGACCCAGTACTTC
CASSVGQGTHQETQYF